The entry below describes one TCR beta chain. The antigen is undetermined. TCRdb processed the 5' RACE reads anew with MiXCR; each CDR3 protein has one entry. The table shows about 300,000 distinct CDR3 sequences, with 8.7% occurring only once. The data are from a study of T cells after yellow fever vaccination. Trimming pared 4 bases from V and 7 bases from J, leaving 14 bases between. Germline assignment: CDR1 MNHEY and CDR2 SVGEGT. CDR3 length: 14 residues. Notes on the study in general: Booster samples showed a return of most primary-vaccination clones (roughly 96% CD4, approximately 88% CD8).

This sequence originates from a man aged 18 to 30 who received the YFV17D yellow fever vaccine. The sequencing used CD4+ T cells sorted from PBMCs, collected 5 days after the yellow fever booster vaccination. The chain recombines TRBV6-2 or TRBV6-3 with TRBJ1-5; D is unclear. The CDR3 coding sequence is TGTGCCAGCAGTTCCTTGACCAGCAGGCAGCCCCAGCATTTT. This codes for CASSSLTSRQPQHF.